These 11 T cell receptor beta chains originate from one sample sequenced in a study of technical replicates of blood from a few donors (dated by TCRdb to 2016 to 2017). The library was prepared using the immunoSEQ multiplex PCR assay. TCRdb mirrors the immuneACCESS table, restricted to in-frame sequences. Some clones are absent from its copies; in checked studies, under half trace to an unresolved V gene, and the reason for the others is unknown. This sample holds some 83,000 clones; around nine tenths were observed only once. Clones ranked in the top ten supply about 0.23% of the sample. Input material: T cells isolated from PBMCs. The receptor set was obtained from a human donor in good health.

This clone was seen just once. The chain is built from TRBV7-2 and TRBJ2-3; no reliable D call. The CDR3 extends over 10 amino acids. The V end was cut by 2 bases, the J end by 8 bases, with 2 bases between. Germline CDR1 and CDR2: SGHTA and FQGNSA. The CDR3 nucleotides read TGTGCCAGCAGCTTACGTACGCAGTATTTT. It is translated as CASSLRTQYF.

In nucleotides, the CDR3 is TGCGCCAGCAGCTTGGCGGCAGATACGGGGGAGACCCAGTACTTC. Amino acids: CASSLAADTGETQYF. The chain joins TRBV5-1 to TRBJ2-5; maybe TRBD2 (5 bases). The CDR3 length is 15 residues. The germline V gene has CDR1 SGHRS and CDR2 YFSETQ. The V and J ends lost 0 bases and 5 bases respectively, with 14 bases between them.

This clone was counted a single time. The V gene is TRBV7-2, the J gene TRBJ2-3, with a weak D call TRBD2 (5 bases). V was trimmed by 1 base and J by 6 bases, leaving 5 bases between them. The CDR3 is 12 amino acids. The germline V gene has CDR1 SGHTA and CDR2 FQGNSA. The CDR3 region is CASSLERDTQYF. CDR3 nucleotide sequence: TGTGCCAGCAGCTTAGAGCGGGATACGCAGTATTTT.

The J gene is TRBJ2-7, the V gene TRBV5-8; D is possibly TRBD1 (6 bases). V gave up 0 bases and J gave up 3 bases, with 16 bases separating them. This CDR3 contains 16 residues. Germline CDR1 is SGHTS and CDR2 is YDEGEE. The CDR3 loop is CASSLGPGQINYEQYF. The DNA for the CDR3 is TGTGCCAGCAGCTTGGGGCCCGGACAGATCAACTACGAGCAGTACTTC.

The table lists this clone with a few counts. The rearrangement uses TRBV7-9 and TRBJ2-7; 9 nucleotides align to TRBD1. From germline, CDR1 is SEHNR and CDR2 FQNEAQ (reference sequence). The ends lost 5 bases at V and 5 bases at J; junction bases unmatched: 10. The CDR3 is made up of 15 amino acids. The CDR3 nucleotides read TGTGCCAGCAGCCGCGTGGACAGGGGTGGGGACGAGCAGTACTTC. This codes for CASSRVDRGGDEQYF.

The chain recombines TRBV28 with TRBJ1-2; perhaps TRBD1 as D (5 bases). In germline, CDR1 is MDHEN, CDR2 SYDVKM. The germline V and J ends were trimmed by 2 bases and 3 bases, with 10 bases remaining between them. This CDR3 contains 14 residues. CDR3 residues: CASSLAGLYYGYTF. CDR3 in DNA: TGTGCCAGCAGTTTAGCGGGGCTCTACTATGGCTACACCTTC.

This clone was observed a handful of times. CDR3 sequence (DNA): TGTGCCAGCTCACCTCTCATCGCGACAGGTCATAATTCACCCCTCCACTTT. Translated, it gives CASSPLIATGHNSPLHF. The V call is TRBV18, the J call TRBJ1-6, with D perhaps matching TRBD1 (6 bases). With 3 bases removed from V and 5 bases from J, the gap between germline ends came to 17 bases. Germline CDR1 and CDR2: KGHSH and LQKENI. The CDR3 runs to 17 residues.

This rearrangement joins TRBV19 to TRBJ1-2; D might be TRBD1 (5 bases). The CDR3 has 14 residues. The germline gives CDR1 LNHDA, CDR2 SQIVND (reference sequence). V lost 4 bases to trimming and J lost 8 bases, with 17 bases between them. The DNA for the CDR3 is TGTGCCAGTAGTACCAGGGACTCCCTGGGAGGCTACACCTTC. It yields the protein CASSTRDSLGGYTF.

This clone was seen a few times. The V and J genes are TRBV2 and TRBJ1-1, with TRBD1 matching over 10 bases. The CDR3 spans 15 residues. With V trimmed by 7 bases and J by 5 bases, 10 bases remained unmatched. CDR1 is SNHLY and CDR2 is FYNNEI in the germline V gene. The CDR3 spells CASTLSRQGATEAFF. The CDR3 nucleotides read TGTGCCAGCACCCTCTCCCGACAGGGGGCGACTGAAGCTTTCTTT.

V usage is TRBV4-2 and J usage is TRBJ2-5; D ambiguous. The CDR3 is 17 amino acids. Looked up from germline, CDR1 is LGHNA and CDR2 is YNFKEQ. The germline V and J ends were trimmed by 3 bases and 2 bases, with 19 bases remaining between them. CDR3 sequence reads: CASSHIPTRADQETQYF. As DNA, the CDR3 is TGTGCCAGCAGCCATATCCCCACCCGCGCGGATCAAGAGACCCAGTACTTC.

The sample holds one count of this clone. The chain has TRBV11-1 and TRBJ2-7, with a possible D match to TRBD1 (6 bases). CDR1 SGHAT and CDR2 FQDESV come from the germline V gene (reference sequence). The V end was cut by 1 base, the J end by 0 bases, with 10 bases between. This CDR3 comprises 15 residues. The chain's CDR3 is CASSLVGGVSYEQYF. CDR3 in DNA: TGTGCCAGCAGCTTAGTAGGGGGAGTCTCCTACGAGCAGTACTTC.